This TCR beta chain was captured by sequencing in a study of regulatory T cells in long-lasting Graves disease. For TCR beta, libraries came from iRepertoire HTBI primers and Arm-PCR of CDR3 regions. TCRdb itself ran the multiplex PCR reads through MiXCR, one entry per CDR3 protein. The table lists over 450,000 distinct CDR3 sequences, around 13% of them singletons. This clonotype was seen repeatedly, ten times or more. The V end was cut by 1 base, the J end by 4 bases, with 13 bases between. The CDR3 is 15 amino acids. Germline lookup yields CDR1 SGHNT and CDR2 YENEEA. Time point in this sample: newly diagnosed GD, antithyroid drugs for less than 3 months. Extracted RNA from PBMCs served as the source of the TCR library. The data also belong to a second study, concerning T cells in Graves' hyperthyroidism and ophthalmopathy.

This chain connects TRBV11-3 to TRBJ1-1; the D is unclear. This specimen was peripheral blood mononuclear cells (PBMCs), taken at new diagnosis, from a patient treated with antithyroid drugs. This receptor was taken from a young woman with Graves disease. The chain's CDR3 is CASSLVGLGSTEAFF. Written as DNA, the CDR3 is TGTGCCAGCAGCTTAGTGGGATTAGGGAGCACTGAAGCTTTCTTT.